The 24 T cell receptor beta chains in this list originate from one sample, sequenced in a study of cytotoxic CD8 clonotypes in ibrutinib-treated CLL. The protocol was immunoSEQ multiplex PCR, while the TCRdb copy is restricted to in-frame clones and leaves out a portion. The sample contains 90,000 to 95,000 clones, approximately 80% of which appear only once. Sample: PBMCs, taken after 24 months of ibrutinib treatment. The source is a human donor with chronic lymphocytic leukemia.

V gene TRBV6-5 combines with J gene TRBJ1-5, with D hard to call. Trimming shortened V by 5 bases and J by 4 bases, and 6 bases separated the two germline ends. Germline V CDR1 and CDR2: MNHEY, SVGAGI. There are 12 residues in the CDR3. The CDR3 DNA sequence: TGTGCCAGCAGTCGACCGAATCAGCCCCAGCATTTT. This encodes CASSRPNQPQHF.

The V call is TRBV30, the J call TRBJ1-5; weak D call: TRBD1 (6 bases). The V end lost 2 bases, the J end lost 0 bases, and 8 bases lay between the germline ends. There are 14 residues in the CDR3. CDR1 GTSNPN and CDR2 SVGIG come from the germline V gene (reference sequence). The CDR3 region has the DNA TGTGCCTGGAGTCGGGGGCTTAGCAATCAGCCCCAGCATTTT. Translated, it gives CAWSRGLSNQPQHF.

The chain uses TRBV4-2 and TRBJ1-2; the match to TRBD1 covers 10 bases. This CDR3 is built from 17 residues. The germline V gene encodes CDR1 LGHNA and CDR2 YNFKEQ. Trimming at V came to 4 bases and at J to 8 bases, leaving 16 bases not matched to a gene. Here the CDR3 reads CASSLLAGQGNSWGYTF. For the CDR3, the DNA is TGTGCCAGCAGCCTCCTGGCGGGACAGGGGAATTCGTGGGGCTACACCTTC.

This clone was counted only a few times. The chain links TRBV9 to TRBJ1-6; a weak D match, TRBD1 (6 bases). Trimming took 3 bases from V and 11 from J, leaving 18 bases between them. CDR3 size: 15 residues. Germline CDR1 is SGDLS and CDR2 is YYNGEE. The CDR3 sequence: CASSESPGVRPPLHF. CDR3 sequence (DNA): TGTGCCAGCAGCGAGAGCCCAGGGGTCCGGCCACCCCTCCACTTT.

The rearrangement uses TRBV9 and TRBJ1-3; D is undetermined. Trimming shortened V by 4 bases and J by 0 bases, and 17 bases separated the two germline ends. The CDR3 length is 17 residues. Germline V gene data show CDR1 as SGDLS and CDR2 as YYNGEE. CDR3 nucleotides: TGTGCCAGCAGCAAAGTCCAACCTGGGAGCTCTGGAAACACCATATATTTT. Its protein product is CASSKVQPGSSGNTIYF.

Within the sample, this clone is medium-sized. The chain combines TRBV7-6 with TRBJ2-7, with D possibly matching TRBD2 (6 bases). Germline values: CDR1 SGHVS, CDR2 FNYEAQ. V was pared by 5 bases and J by 2 bases, with 7 bases between. The CDR3 contains 12 residues. The CDR3 DNA reads TGTGCCAGCAGCGGGACTGCCTACGAGCAGTACTTC. It codes for CASSGTAYEQYF.

The chain employs TRBV9 and TRBJ2-3; 7 bases align to TRBD1. The CDR3 is 13 amino acids. The V and J ends lost 5 bases and 2 bases, in that order; junction bases with no gene match: 2. Looked up from germline, CDR1 is SGDLS and CDR2 is YYNGEE. CDR3 DNA: TGTGCCAGCAGTACAGGGGACACAGATACGCAGTATTTT. Its protein product is CASSTGDTDTQYF.

This chain links TRBV2 with TRBJ1-1; a weak D match, TRBD1 (6 bases). The CDR3 has 14 residues. V was clipped by 3 bases and J by 5 bases, with 13 bases between them. The germline CDR1 and CDR2 sequences are SNHLY and FYNNEI. The CDR3 region is CASSERGFVTEAFF. In DNA form, the CDR3 reads TGTGCCAGCAGTGAGAGGGGGTTCGTAACTGAAGCTTTCTTT.

The J gene is TRBJ2-5, the V gene TRBV12-5; 12 positions match TRBD1. CDR1 and CDR2 from the germline V gene are LGHNT and FRNRAP. The CDR3 is 18 amino acids. V was clipped by 0 bases and J by 3 bases; unmatched bases: 8. This CDR3 reads CASGLVGTGGALEETQYF. CDR3 sequence (DNA): TGTGCTAGTGGTTTGGTGGGGACAGGGGGCGCCCTGGAAGAGACCCAGTACTTC.

The chain carries TRBV9 and TRBJ2-4; TRBD2 matches at 8 bases. The germline CDR1 and CDR2 sequences are SGDLS and YYNGEE. The CDR3 extends over 16 amino acids. J gave up 2 bases and V 4 bases, and 8 bases lay outside the gene matches. CDR3 DNA: TGTGCCAGCAGCTTCTCCGCGGGGGGTTCCAAAAACATTCAGTACTTC. This encodes CASSFSAGGSKNIQYF.

This rearrangement joins TRBV7-6 to TRBJ2-1; D gene unclear. The V gene's germline CDR1 is SGHVS and CDR2 FNYEAQ. The CDR3 is 14 residues long. V gave up 0 bases and J gave up 6 bases, with 9 bases separating them. The chain's CDR3 is CASSLAGSANEQFF. The CDR3 DNA reads TGTGCCAGCAGCTTAGCGGGTTCTGCCAATGAGCAGTTCTTC. Supplemented by reference TRBV7-6 and TRBJ2-1, the full variable domain reads GAGVSQSPRYKVTKRGQDVALRCDPISGHVSLYWYRQALGQGPEFLTYFNYEAQQDKSGLPNDRFSAERPEGSISTLTIQRTEQRDSAMYRCASSLAGSANEQFFGPGTRLTVL.

This clone is a singleton in its sample. The J gene is TRBJ2-5, the V gene TRBV7-6, with 8 nucleotides matching TRBD2. The DNA end is more similar to TRBJ2-7, so the J call may be wrong. The CDR3 is 15 residues long. Germline values: CDR1 SGHVS, CDR2 FNYEAQ. Here the CDR3 reads CASSPTGGSSYEQYF. The CDR3 coding sequence is TGTGCCAGCAGCCCGACGGGAGGGAGCTCCTACGAGCAGTACTTC.

CDR3 nucleotide sequence: TGTGCCAGCTCACCAGTTGCTCAGGGTACCACCGGGGAGCTGTTTTTT. This codes for CASSPVAQGTTGELFF. The V call is TRBV18, the J call TRBJ2-2; D might be TRBD1 (5 bases). This CDR3 is built from 16 residues. CDR1 and CDR2 (germline): KGHSH, LQKENI. Trimming removed 2 bases from V and 4 bases from J, with 14 bases in between.

This clone was seen a single time. The chain joins TRBV10-1 to TRBJ2-1; D not certain. This CDR3 has 13 residues. The ends were cut back, 4 bases at V and 1 base at J, with 5 bases in the middle. Germline CDR1 is WNHNN and CDR2 is SYGVQD (reference sequence). CDR3 sequence reads: CASSAQSYNEQFF. The CDR3 bases are TGCGCCAGCAGTGCTCAGTCCTACAATGAGCAGTTCTTC.

This chain links TRBV27 with TRBJ2-1; the D gene is possibly TRBD1 (5 bases). V was trimmed by 1 base and J by 3 bases, leaving 10 bases between them. CDR1 is MNHEY and CDR2 is SMNVEV in the germline V gene (reference sequence). The CDR3 totals 15 residues. The CDR3 DNA sequence: TGTGCCAGCAGTTTATTCGCAGGGCTCTACAATGAGCAGTTCTTC. This codes for CASSLFAGLYNEQFF.

The genes are TRBV25-1 and TRBJ2-3, with TRBD2 matching over 12 bases. The length of the CDR3 is 16 residues. With 4 bases clipped from V and 3 bases from J, the junction kept 5 bases outside the gene matches. Germline V gene lookup returns CDR1 MGHDK and CDR2 SYGVNS. CDR3 in DNA: TGTGCCAGCAGTGGAAGGACTAGCGGGACTACAGATACGCAGTATTTT. It is translated as CASSGRTSGTTDTQYF.

The chain couples TRBV11-2 to TRBJ2-1, with 10 positions matching TRBD1. CDR3 length equals 17 residues. Germline V gene data show CDR1 as SGHAT and CDR2 as FQNNGV. V shed 5 bases and J 9 bases; nucleotides not matched to a gene: 16. The CDR3 loop reads CASSLRGQGQGITEQFF. CDR3 bases: TGTGCCAGCAGCCTTAGGGGGCAGGGACAGGGGATTACTGAGCAGTTCTTC.

This sequence joins TRBV5-1 and TRBJ1-2; the match to TRBD1 covers 7 bases. This CDR3 contains 14 residues. CDR1 and CDR2 (germline): SGHRS, YFSETQ. The V and J ends lost 4 bases and 5 bases, in that order; junction bases with no gene match: 8. The chain's CDR3 is CASSGTQGRYGYTF. CDR3 nucleotides: TGCGCCAGCAGCGGAACACAGGGGCGGTATGGCTACACCTTC. Full variable domain (missing parts from reference TRBV5-1 and TRBJ1-2): KAGVTQTPRYLIKTRGQQVTLSCSPISGHRSVSWYQQTPGQGLQFLFEYFSETQRNKGNFPGRFSGRQFSNSRSEMNVSTLELGDSALYLCASSGTQGRYGYTFGSGTRLTVV.

J is TRBJ2-7 and V is TRBV19, with 7 bases lining up with TRBD1. Germline-derived CDR1 and CDR2 are LNHDA and SQIVND (reference sequence). V lost 6 bases to trimming and J lost 2 bases; unmatched junction nucleotides: 10. The CDR3 sequence is 15 residues long. In DNA, the CDR3 is TGTGCCAGTAGCCCCCGGGGACAGCGAGCCTACGAGCAGTACTTC. Protein: CASSPRGQRAYEQYF. Using reference TRBV19 and TRBJ2-7 for the parts outside the CDR3, the full variable domain is DGGITQSPKYLFRKEGQNVTLSCEQNLNHDAMYWYRQDPGQGLRLIYYSQIVNDFQKGDIAEGYSVSREKKESFPLTVTSAQKNPTAFYLCASSPRGQRAYEQYFGPGTRLTVT.

The rearrangement links TRBV20-1 to TRBJ2-5, with D possibly TRBD1 on 5 matching bases. Trimming removed 2 bases from V and 4 bases from J, with 5 bases in between. Germline CDR1 and CDR2: DFQATT and SNEGSKA (reference sequence). This CDR3 region has 11 residues. CDR3 coding DNA: TGCAGTGCTAGAAGGGGAGAGACCCAGTACTTC. Its translation is CSARRGETQYF.

CDR3 DNA: TGTGCCAGCAGTAGCGGACTAACCTACGAGCAGTACTTC. This gives the protein CASSSGLTYEQYF. The chain joins TRBV9 to TRBJ2-5; TRBD2 might be the D (6 bases). The J call may be incorrect, as the DNA end agrees better with TRBJ2-7. Germline CDR1 SGDLS, CDR2 YYNGEE. The CDR3 is made up of 13 amino acids.

This rearrangement joins TRBV6-1 to TRBJ1-1, with D tentatively TRBD1 (5 bases). The germline gives CDR1 MNHNS, CDR2 SASEGT. The CDR3 runs 13 residues. V lost 7 bases and J 2 bases, leaving 11 bases between the germline ends. This chain's CDR3 is CASNFQGNTEAFF. Written as DNA, the CDR3 is TGTGCCAGCAATTTTCAGGGTAACACTGAAGCTTTCTTT.

CDR3 sequence reads: CAISPQNTEAFF. The CDR3 nucleotides are TGTGCCATCAGCCCACAGAACACTGAAGCTTTCTTT. The rearrangement uses TRBV10-3 and TRBJ1-1; D not resolved. Germline V lookup: CDR1 ENHRY, CDR2 SYGVKD. V lost 6 bases and J 1 base, leaving 6 bases between the germline ends. The CDR3 length is 12 residues.

This chain joins TRBV27 and TRBJ2-3; TRBD2 matches 10 bases. V shed 2 bases and J 4 bases; nucleotides not matched to a gene: 6. The germline gives CDR1 MNHEY, CDR2 SMNVEV (reference sequence). This CDR3 is 16 amino acids long. The CDR3 DNA reads TGTGCCAGCAGTTTACCATTAGCGGGAGGTGCAGATACGCAGTATTTT. It is translated as CASSLPLAGGADTQYF.